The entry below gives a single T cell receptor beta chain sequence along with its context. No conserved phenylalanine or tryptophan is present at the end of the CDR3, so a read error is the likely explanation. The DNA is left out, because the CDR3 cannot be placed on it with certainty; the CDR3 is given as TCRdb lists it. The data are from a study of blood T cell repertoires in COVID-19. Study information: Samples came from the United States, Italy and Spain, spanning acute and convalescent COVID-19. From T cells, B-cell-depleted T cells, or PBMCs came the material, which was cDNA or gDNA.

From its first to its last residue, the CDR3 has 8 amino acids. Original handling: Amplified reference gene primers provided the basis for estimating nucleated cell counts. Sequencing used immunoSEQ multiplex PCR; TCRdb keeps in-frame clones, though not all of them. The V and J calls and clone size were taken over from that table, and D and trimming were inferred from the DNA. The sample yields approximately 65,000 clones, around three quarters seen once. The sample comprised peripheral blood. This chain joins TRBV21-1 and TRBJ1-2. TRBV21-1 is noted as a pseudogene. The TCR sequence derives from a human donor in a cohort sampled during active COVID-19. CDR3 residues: CASSKDSR.